This entry features one TCR beta chain sequence. Its antigen is not known. The data are from a study of a mutant IDH1 vaccine in newly diagnosed glioma. Germline assignment: CDR1 SGHRS and CDR2 YFSETQ. The CDR3 is 15 residues long. The V segment lost 4 bases and the J segment 7 bases; nucleotides outside the gene matches: 8. The table came from immunoSEQ multiplex PCR; TCRdb's copy has only in-frame clones and leaves some out. The sample has around 31,000 clones; 81% are singletons. This sample's time point: week 35, safety follow-up. In the vaccine, a single dose held 300 ug of the mutant IDH1 20-mer peptide, along with topical imiquimod.

The sequencing here drew on PBMCs, taken from a glioma patient whose treatment included an IDH1 peptide vaccine. The source is a man aged 30 to 39 with glioma. The chain couples TRBV5-1 to TRBJ2-3, with 11 bases identical to TRBD2. The CDR3 here is CASSLTSGSGNTQYF. DNA of the CDR3: TGCGCCAGCAGCCTAACTAGCGGGAGTGGTAATACGCAGTATTTT.